This T cell receptor (beta chain) was captured in a study of T cell responses to AZD1222 COVID-19 vaccine. A word on this clone: No antigen is known for it.

Generated by immunoSEQ multiplex PCR, the TCRdb table keeps only in-frame clones and is missing some. The sample lists just under 150,000 clones, roughly nine tenths seen once, with around 1.7% in the top ten. Overall study results and limits: The reported proportion of spike-specific TCRs targeting unmutated variant regions was nearly half. Females outnumbered males among donors, who were mostly white British; clonal diversity was possibly underestimated. Repertoire sampling was restricted to post-peak T cell response timepoints. Spike-specific TCR breadth and depth went up after people got two AZD1222 doses.

This TCR came from an adult who received the AZD1222 COVID-19 vaccine. Sequencing was performed on peripheral blood, taken 28 days after the second AZD1222 dose.

The CDR3 here is CAWSANRVITF. CDR3 coding DNA: TGTGCCTGGAGTGCGAACAGGGTTATCACCTTC. The chain combines TRBV30 with TRBJ1-2, with D possibly TRBD1 on 6 matching bases. CDR1 is GTSNPN and CDR2 is SVGIG in the germline V gene (reference sequence). The V and J ends lost 1 base and 13 bases respectively, with 13 bases between them. This CDR3 has 11 residues.